The text below deals with one TCR beta chain. Using immunoSEQ multiplex PCR, the repertoire was profiled, and TCRdb retains in-frame clones only, with some absent. There are roughly 180,000 clones in the sample; about four fifths occur only once, and 4.6% lies in the top ten. V was cut by 3 bases and J by 7 bases, with 7 bases left in between. The germline gives CDR1 MNHEY, CDR2 SVGAGI. CDR3 size: 13 residues. The data originate from a study of cytotoxic CD8 clonotypes in ibrutinib-treated CLL. The sequencing here drew on PBMCs, taken after 24 months of ibrutinib treatment. The V call is TRBV6-5, the J call TRBJ1-6; D unclear. The source of this sequence is a human donor with chronic lymphocytic leukemia. CDR3 in amino acids: CASSYEVNSPLHF. Here the CDR3 DNA reads TGTGCCAGCAGTTATGAGGTGAATTCACCCCTCCACTTT.